This T cell receptor beta chain originates from a study of OX40 agonist ivuxolimab in advanced cancers. Study at large: Participants averaged approximately 61 years of age (range about 23 to 79) and were 75% to 90% male. General observations from the study: Antigen specificity remained undetermined for the expanded peripheral T cells. Fewer expanded clones were found on average in CD4+ than in CD8+ T cells.

Samples were taken at baseline and on day 1 of cycles 4 and 7. This clone was found once. Antigen: not known. Germline-derived CDR1 and CDR2 are LGHNA and YSLEER. V was cut by 4 bases and J by 3 bases, with 14 bases left in between. There are 15 residues in the CDR3. Only in-frame clones appear in the TCRdb table, and some are missing; sequencing was by immunoSEQ multiplex PCR. The sample holds roughly 36,000 clones; roughly 87% are singletons and the top ten take 7% to 10%. Sequencing was performed on CD4+ or CD8+ T cells sorted from blood, taken in a trial of the OX40 agonist ivuxolimab. The sequence came from an adult with an advanced solid tumor such as melanoma, head and neck, liver or kidney cancer. J is TRBJ2-3 and V is TRBV4-3; the D gene is possibly TRBD1 (5 bases). CDR3 sequence (DNA): TGCGCCAGCAGCCGAGGTTCAGGGAATACAGATACGCAGTATTTT. Translated: CASSRGSGNTDTQYF.